These T cell receptor beta chains were read from a single sample in a study of OX40 agonist ivuxolimab in advanced cancers. TCRdb's table, derived via immunoSEQ multiplex PCR, lists solely in-frame clones and lacks some. The table records 77,000 or so clones, over 80% of them present only once. The sequenced sample was CD4+ or CD8+ T cells sorted from blood, obtained in a trial of the OX40 agonist ivuxolimab. The receptors shown here come from an adult with an advanced solid tumor such as melanoma, head and neck, liver or kidney cancer. CDR3s include the opening cysteine and the closing phenylalanine or tryptophan. Each record gives: CDR3 DNA, CDR3 protein, D gene, J gene, V gene, clone size. The D gene is left open where the match is weak. Some rows mark clone size as missing; the rest say once, few, many or name a class of expanded clone.

TGTGCCAGCTCACCACTAGCAGGTGAGCAGTTCTTC CASSPLAGEQFF NA TRBJ2-1 TRBV18 NA
TGTGCCAGCACCACCCAGGGGAGGGCCTACGAGCAGTACTTC CASTTQGRAYEQYF NA TRBJ2-7 TRBV6-5 NA
TGTGCCAGCAGTTTACCCCCGACTAGCGGGAGCTCCTACAATGAGCAGTTCTTC CASSLPPTSGSSYNEQFF TRBD2 TRBJ2-1 TRBV27 NA
TGTGCCAGCAGCACCTCCACAGGTTCCAAAAACATTCAGTACTTC CASSTSTGSKNIQYF NA TRBJ2-4 TRBV5-4 once
TGCAGCGTTGCCCAGAAGAACACCGGGGAGCTGTTTTTT CSVAQKNTGELFF NA TRBJ2-2 TRBV29-1 NA
TGTGCCAGCAGCTTAGAGGGTTACTACACTGAAGCTTTCTTT CASSLEGYYTEAFF NA TRBJ1-1 TRBV7-2 NA
TGTGCCAGCAGATCAGGGGGGTTGGCCTACAATGAGCAGTTCTTC CASRSGGLAYNEQFF NA TRBJ2-1 TRBV6-5 NA
TGCGCCAGCATTGGGACAGGGAACTATGGCTACACCTTC CASIGTGNYGYTF TRBD1 TRBJ1-2 TRBV23-1 NA
TGTGCCAGCAGCTTATGGGGACAGGTTTTAAGTCAGCCCCAGCATTTT CASSLWGQVLSQPQHF TRBD1 TRBJ1-5 TRBV7-8 NA
TGTGTTCCGAGCCCTAAGGAGACCGGGGAGCTGTTTTTT CVPSPKETGELFF NA TRBJ2-2 TRBV7-9 few
TGCGCCAGCAGCCAAGATGGGGGCGCAGATACGCAGTATTTT CASSQDGGADTQYF NA TRBJ2-3 TRBV4-3 NA
TGTGCCAGCAGCCCATTTGGGACTAGCGGGAGGGCCGGTAATGAGCAGTTCTTC CASSPFGTSGRAGNEQFF TRBD2 TRBJ2-1 TRBV11-2 NA
TGTGCCAGCTCCCTCGGGAGGGCGAGCGAGCAGTACTTC CASSLGRASEQYF TRBD2 TRBJ2-7 TRBV18 once
TGTGCCAGCAGCGAAGGACAGGGCGGTTCACCCCTCCACTTT CASSEGQGGSPLHF TRBD1 TRBJ1-6 TRBV7-2 NA
TGTGCCAGCAGCCCGGGACCTATTAACTATGGCTACACCTTC CASSPGPINYGYTF NA TRBJ1-2 TRBV5-8 NA
TGTGCCAGCAGTTACGGTGAGAGAGAGACCCAGTACTTC CASSYGERETQYF NA TRBJ2-5 TRBV6-5 NA
TGTGCCTGGAGTGGTGTGGGGGCAACAAATCAGCCCCAGCATTTT CAWSGVGATNQPQHF NA TRBJ1-5 TRBV30 NA